The TCR beta chain described here comes from a study of blood T cell repertoires in COVID-19 (dated by TCRdb to about 2020). Regarding the study in general: Collaborator samples came from the United States, Italy and Spain and covered acute and convalescent phases of COVID-19. The repertoires were released in a freely available public database meant as a resource for research on the immune response to SARS-CoV-2. The prospective study material was composed of cDNA or gDNA derived from T cells, B-cell-depleted T cells, or PBMCs. The samples were drawn from the first 160 participants of the ongoing ImmuneRACE study and from 1,254 subjects provided by 6 global collaborators. Nearly every sample came with metadata listing a de-identified subject ID, COVID-19 status, age in years and sex. Deeply sampled blood TCRbeta repertoires from subjects exposed to, actively infected with, or recovered from COVID-19 were included in the dataset. HLA class I and class II types, where available, came from metadata supplied by the sample provider rather than from assay-based typing. Here is what the overall study found, with its caveats: The quantity of clinical and demographic metadata differed by source and by participant and was supplied without curation.

Collaborating institutions collected whole blood in K2EDTA tubes following their own protocols. For TCRbeta analysis, collaborators shipped samples as frozen whole blood, isolated PBMCs, or DNA extracted from either of those sample types. The immunoSEQ Assay, a bias-controlled multiplex PCR, was used to amplify TCRbeta CDR3 regions from genomic DNA. The original methods were these. The number of nucleated cells in each sample was estimated from the amplification of reference gene primers within the assay. Sequence reads were collapsed and filtered to measure the absolute abundance of every unique TCRbeta CDR3 rearrangement. For each sample, productive Simpson clonality was calculated as the square root of Simpson's diversity index over productive rearrangements. TCRdb limited this immuneACCESS table to in-frame rearrangements with V and J called. A share of clones is missing; checked studies link under half to unresolved V genes, and the rest is unexplained. V and J calls and clone size are copied from that table; D and trimming were computed from the DNA. Within this sample are 140,000 to 150,000 clones, with over 75% of them counted one time only. About an eighth of the sample lies in the top ten.

V loses 5 bases at its end and J loses 0 bases; junction bases beyond the gene matches: 3. Reading from cysteine to phenylalanine, the CDR3 counts 14 amino acids. The kept DNA is CDR3 alone, 42 bases in frame from the first base. In the germline V gene, CDR1 corresponds to SGHTA and CDR2 to FQGTGA. Worth noting for this clone: The target of this receptor is not known. Base qualities are not at hand, and no much larger clone is one base apart.

The receptor was derived from a man between 60 and 75 years old with active or convalescent COVID-19. The specimen sequenced was peripheral blood. The chain couples TRBV7-3 to TRBJ2-5, and 7 junction bases match TRBD1. The sequenced DNA is TGTGCCAGCAGCCGGGACAGTTACCAAGAGACCCAGTACTTC. It translates as CASSRDSYQETQYF.